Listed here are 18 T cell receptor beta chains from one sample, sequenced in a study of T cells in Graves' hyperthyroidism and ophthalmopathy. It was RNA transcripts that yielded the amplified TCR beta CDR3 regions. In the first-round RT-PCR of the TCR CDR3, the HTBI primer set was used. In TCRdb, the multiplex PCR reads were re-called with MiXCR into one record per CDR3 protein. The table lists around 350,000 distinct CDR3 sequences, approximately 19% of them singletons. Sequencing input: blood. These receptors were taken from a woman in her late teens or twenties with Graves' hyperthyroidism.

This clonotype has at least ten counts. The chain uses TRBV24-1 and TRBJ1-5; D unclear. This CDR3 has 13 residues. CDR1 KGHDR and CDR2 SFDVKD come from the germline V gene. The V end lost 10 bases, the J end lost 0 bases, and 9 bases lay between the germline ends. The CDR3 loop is CATGRDSNQPQHF. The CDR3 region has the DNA TGTGCCACAGGGCGTGATAGCAATCAGCCCCAGCATTTT.

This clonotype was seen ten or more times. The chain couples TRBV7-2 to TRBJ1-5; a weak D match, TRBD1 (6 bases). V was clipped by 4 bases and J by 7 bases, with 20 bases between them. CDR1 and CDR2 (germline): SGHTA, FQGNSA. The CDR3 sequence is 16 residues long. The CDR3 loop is CASSSGAQGSRQPQHF. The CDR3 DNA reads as TGTGCCAGCAGCTCGGGGGCCCAGGGCAGCAGGCAGCCCCAGCATTTT.

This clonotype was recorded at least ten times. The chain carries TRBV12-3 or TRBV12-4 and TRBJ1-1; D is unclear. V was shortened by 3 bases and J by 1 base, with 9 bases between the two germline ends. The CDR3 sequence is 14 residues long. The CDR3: CASSFGRKNTEAFF. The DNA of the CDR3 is TGTGCCAGCAGTTTCGGTCGAAAGAACACTGAAGCTTTCTTT.

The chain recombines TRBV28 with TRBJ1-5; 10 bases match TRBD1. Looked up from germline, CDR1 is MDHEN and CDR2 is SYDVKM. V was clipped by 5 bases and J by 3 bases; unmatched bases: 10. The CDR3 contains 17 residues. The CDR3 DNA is TGTGCCAGCAGTCTAGCCCCCGGGACAGGGGCCAATCAGCCCCAGCATTTT. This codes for CASSLAPGTGANQPQHF.

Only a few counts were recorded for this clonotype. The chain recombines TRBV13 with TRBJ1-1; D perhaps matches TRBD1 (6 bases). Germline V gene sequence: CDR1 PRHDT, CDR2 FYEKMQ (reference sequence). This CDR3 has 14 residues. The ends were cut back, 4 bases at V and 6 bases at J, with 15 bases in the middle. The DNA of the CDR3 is TGTGCCAGCAGCTATGGCCGGGGGGCGGCTGAAGCTTTCTTT. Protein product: CASSYGRGAAEAFF.

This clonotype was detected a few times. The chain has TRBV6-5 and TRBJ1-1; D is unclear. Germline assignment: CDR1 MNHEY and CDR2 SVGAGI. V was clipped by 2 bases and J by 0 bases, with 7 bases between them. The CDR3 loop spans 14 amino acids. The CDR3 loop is CASSYRVLNTEAFF. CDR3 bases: TGTGCCAGCAGTTACCGGGTTCTGAACACTGAAGCTTTCTTT.

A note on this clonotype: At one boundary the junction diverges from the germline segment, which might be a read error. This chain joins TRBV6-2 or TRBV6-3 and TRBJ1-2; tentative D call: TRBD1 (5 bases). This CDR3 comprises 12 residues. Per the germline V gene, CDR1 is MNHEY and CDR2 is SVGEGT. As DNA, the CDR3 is TGTGTCAGCTGTCTTCAGGGAAATGGCTACACCTTC. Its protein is CVSCLQGNGYTF.

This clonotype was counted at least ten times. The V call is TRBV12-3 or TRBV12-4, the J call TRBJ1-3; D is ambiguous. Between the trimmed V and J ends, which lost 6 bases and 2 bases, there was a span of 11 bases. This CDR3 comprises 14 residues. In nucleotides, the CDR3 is TGTGCCAGCAGCGAAGGGTACGCTGGAAACACCATATATTTT. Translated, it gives CASSEGYAGNTIYF.

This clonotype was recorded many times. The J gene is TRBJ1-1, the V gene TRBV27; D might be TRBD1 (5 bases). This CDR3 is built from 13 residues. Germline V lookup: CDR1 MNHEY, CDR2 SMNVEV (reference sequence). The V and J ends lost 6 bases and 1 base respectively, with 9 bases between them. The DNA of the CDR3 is TGTGCCAGCAGGGGCAGGGAGAACACTGAAGCTTTCTTT. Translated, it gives CASRGRENTEAFF.

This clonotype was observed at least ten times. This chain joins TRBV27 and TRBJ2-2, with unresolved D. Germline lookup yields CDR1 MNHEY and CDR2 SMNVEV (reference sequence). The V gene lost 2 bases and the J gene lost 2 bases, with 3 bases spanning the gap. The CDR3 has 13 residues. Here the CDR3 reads CASSLDNTGELFF. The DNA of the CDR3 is TGTGCCAGCAGTTTAGATAACACCGGGGAGCTGTTTTTT.

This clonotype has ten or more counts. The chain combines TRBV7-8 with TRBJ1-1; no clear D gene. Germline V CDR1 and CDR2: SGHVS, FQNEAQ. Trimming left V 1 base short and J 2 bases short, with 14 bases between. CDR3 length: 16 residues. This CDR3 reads CASSLGSYTSNTEAFF. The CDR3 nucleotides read TGTGCCAGCAGCTTAGGAAGCTATACCTCAAACACTGAAGCTTTCTTT.

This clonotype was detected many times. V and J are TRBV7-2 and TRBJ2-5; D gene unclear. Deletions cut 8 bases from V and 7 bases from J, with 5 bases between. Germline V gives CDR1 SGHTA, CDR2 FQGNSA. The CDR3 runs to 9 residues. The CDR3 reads CASVGTQYF. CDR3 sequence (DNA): TGTGCCAGCGTGGGGACCCAGTACTTC.

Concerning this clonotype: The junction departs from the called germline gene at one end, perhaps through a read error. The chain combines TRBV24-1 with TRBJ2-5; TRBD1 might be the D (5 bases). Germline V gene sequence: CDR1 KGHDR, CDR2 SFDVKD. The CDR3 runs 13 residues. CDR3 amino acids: CSTCDLDRQTQYF. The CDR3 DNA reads TGTTCCACCTGTGATTTAGACAGACAGACCCAGTACTTC.

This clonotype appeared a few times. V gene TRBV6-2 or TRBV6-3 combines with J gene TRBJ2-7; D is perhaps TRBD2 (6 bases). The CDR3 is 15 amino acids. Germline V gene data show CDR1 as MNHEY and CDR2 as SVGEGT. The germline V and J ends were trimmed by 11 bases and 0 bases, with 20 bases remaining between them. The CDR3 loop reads CACGDSTKSSYEQYF. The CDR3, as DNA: TGTGCCTGCGGGGACTCCACAAAGAGCTCCTACGAGCAGTACTTC.

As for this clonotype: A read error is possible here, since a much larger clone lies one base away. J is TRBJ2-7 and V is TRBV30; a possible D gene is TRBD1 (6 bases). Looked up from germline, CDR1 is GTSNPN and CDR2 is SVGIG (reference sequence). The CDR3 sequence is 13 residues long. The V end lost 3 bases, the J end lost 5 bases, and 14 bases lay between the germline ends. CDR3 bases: TGTGCCTGGAGATGGTGGGGGCGAAACGAGCAGTACTTC. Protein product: CAWRWWGRNEQYF.

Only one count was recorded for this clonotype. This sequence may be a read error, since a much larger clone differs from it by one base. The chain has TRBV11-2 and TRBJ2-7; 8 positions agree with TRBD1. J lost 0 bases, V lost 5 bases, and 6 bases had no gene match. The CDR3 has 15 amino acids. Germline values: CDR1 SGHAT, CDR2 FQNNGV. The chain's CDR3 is CASSLIGTGSYEQYV. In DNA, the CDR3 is TGTGCCAGCAGCCTGATCGGGACAGGCTCCTACGAGCAGTACGTC.

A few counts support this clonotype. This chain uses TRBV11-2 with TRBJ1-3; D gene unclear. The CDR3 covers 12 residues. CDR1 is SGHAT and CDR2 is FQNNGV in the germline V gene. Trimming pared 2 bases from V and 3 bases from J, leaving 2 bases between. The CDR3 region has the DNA TGTGCCAGCAGCTTAAATGGAAACACCATATATTTT. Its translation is CASSLNGNTIYF. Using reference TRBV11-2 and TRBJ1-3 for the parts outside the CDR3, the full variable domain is EAGVAQSPRYKIIEKRQSVAFWCNPISGHATLYWYQQILGQGPKLLIQFQNNGVVDDSQLPKDRFSAERLKGVDSTLKIQPAKLEDSAVYLCASSLNGNTIYFGEGSWLTVV.

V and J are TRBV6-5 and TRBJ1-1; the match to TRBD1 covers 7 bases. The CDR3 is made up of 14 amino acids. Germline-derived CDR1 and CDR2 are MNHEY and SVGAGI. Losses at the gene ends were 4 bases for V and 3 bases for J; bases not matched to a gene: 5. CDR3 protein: CASSSYQGDTEAFF. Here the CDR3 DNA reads TGTGCCAGCAGTTCCTATCAGGGGGACACTGAAGCTTTCTTT.